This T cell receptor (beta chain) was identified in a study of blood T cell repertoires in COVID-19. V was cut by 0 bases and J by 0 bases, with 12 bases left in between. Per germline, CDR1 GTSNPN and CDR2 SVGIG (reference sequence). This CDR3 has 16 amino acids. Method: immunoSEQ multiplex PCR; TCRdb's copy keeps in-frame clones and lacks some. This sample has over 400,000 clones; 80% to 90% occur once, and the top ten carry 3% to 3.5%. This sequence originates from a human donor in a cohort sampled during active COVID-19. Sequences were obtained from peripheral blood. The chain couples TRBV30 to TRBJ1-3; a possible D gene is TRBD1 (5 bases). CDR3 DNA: TGTGCCTGGAGTGTAATGAACAGGTTCTCTGGAAACACCATATATTTT. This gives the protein CAWSVMNRFSGNTIYF.